The clone carrying this T cell receptor beta chain was seen many times. Its antigen is currently unknown. Using RNA template, CDR3s of TCR alpha and beta were amplified with iRepertoire arm-PCR. Via MiXCR, TCRdb re-called the multiplex PCR reads, giving one row per CDR3 protein. The sample records around 100,000 distinct CDR3 sequences, around 31% being singletons. This sample is part of a study of glioma-infiltrating T cells. Overall study results and limits: Above-expected tissue-blood divergence occurred in all gliomas, most in low-grade ones. Tissue and blood shared very few CDR3 sequences.

The receptor was derived from a human donor with low-grade glioma or glioblastoma, undergoing nonglioma brain surgery, or in good health (not recorded which). The specimen sequenced was glioma tissue, nonneoplastic brain tissue, or PBMCs (not recorded which).

The CDR3 spells CASSSQVAQYF. Written as DNA, the CDR3 is TGCGCCAGCAGTAGCCAGGTTGCGCAGTATTTT. The chain uses TRBV10-2 and TRBJ2-3; D remains ambiguous. CDR1 and CDR2 (germline): WSHSY, SAAADI. Between the trimmed V and J ends, which lost 5 bases and 10 bases, there was a span of 10 bases. This CDR3 is built from 11 residues.